Described below is a single TCR beta chain sequence and its context. The antigen is not known. This record comes from a study of post-analysis software for immune sequencing data. Study summary: The study covered relapsing-remitting, secondary progressive and progressive-relapsing courses of multiple sclerosis.

Trimming removed 2 bases at V and 6 bases at J, with 18 bases between. The CDR3 loop spans 15 amino acids. In germline, CDR1 is DFQATT, CDR2 SNEGSKA (reference sequence). General study points: Comparison of patients with controls showed 5 or 6 TRBV segments more frequent in patients, TRBV5-6, TRBV5-1 and TRBV20-1 among them. Pronounced co-clustering by F measure was evident among identically batched samples.

Each TCR beta cDNA library carried unique molecular identifiers. Starting from around 0.96 to 9.9 million T cells, the study yielded about 500,000 cDNA molecules. TCRdb analysed the PCR reads with MiXCR anew, one entry per CDR3 protein. The sample carries roughly 600,000 distinct CDR3 sequences, roughly 47% recorded once. The sample was blood. The clonotype originates from a girl aged 5-17 years with multiple sclerosis. The chain has TRBV20-1 and TRBJ2-3; D may match TRBD1 or TRBD2 (5 bases each). The CDR3 nucleotides read TGCAGTGCTAGACCCCCACGGGGCTACGGCGATACGCAGTATTTT. It specifies CSARPPRGYGDTQYF.